The 10 T cell receptor beta chains in this list originate from one sample, sequenced in a study of blood T cell repertoires in COVID-19. Data came from immunoSEQ multiplex PCR; TCRdb stores just in-frame clones and leaves some out. The sample contains about 290,000 clones, about nine tenths of which appear only once. Sequenced input: peripheral blood. The receptors were gathered from a woman aged 30 to 39 with active or convalescent COVID-19.

The V call is TRBV27, the J call TRBJ2-7; 10 bases are a match to TRBD2. The CDR3 has 15 residues. Per the germline V gene, CDR1 is MNHEY and CDR2 is SMNVEV (reference sequence). V lost 8 bases to trimming and J lost 6 bases; unmatched junction nucleotides: 13. The chain's CDR3 is CASQTGTSVSREQYF. CDR3 coding DNA: TGTGCCAGCCAGACCGGGACTAGCGTTTCACGCGAGCAGTACTTC.

The chain recombines TRBV10-3 with TRBJ1-3; TRBD1 might be the D (5 bases). This CDR3 region has 13 residues. The germline V gene has CDR1 ENHRY and CDR2 SYGVKD. V was pared by 8 bases and J by 4 bases, with 12 bases between. For the CDR3, the DNA is TGTGCCATCCGACAGTCTGACGGAAACACCATATATTTT. Amino acid sequence: CAIRQSDGNTIYF.

V gene TRBV9 combines with J gene TRBJ2-2, with 8 bases aligning to TRBD1. The CDR3 consists of 13 residues. From germline, CDR1 is SGDLS and CDR2 YYNGEE. V trimming: 4 bases; J trimming: 10 bases; junction bases outside the gene matches: 6. The CDR3 is CASSSQGAPELFF. The DNA for the CDR3 is TGTGCCAGCAGCTCCCAGGGGGCCCCGGAGCTGTTTTTT.

The gene calls are TRBV7-2 and TRBJ2-5; 9 bases agree with TRBD2. The CDR3 totals 19 residues. The ends lost 5 bases at V and 5 bases at J; junction bases unmatched: 21. CDR1 is SGHTA and CDR2 is FQGNSA in the germline V gene. The CDR3 is CASSPLRMAGGQGRETQYF. The DNA for the CDR3 is TGTGCCAGCAGCCCCCTGAGGATGGCGGGGGGGCAGGGTCGCGAGACCCAGTACTTC.

The V call is TRBV7-2, the J call TRBJ2-2; tentatively, D is TRBD2 (7 bases). Trimming left V 1 base short and J 8 bases short, with 17 bases between. CDR1 is SGHTA, CDR2 FQGNSA, per germline. The CDR3 runs 16 residues. CDR3 bases: TGTGCCAGCAGCTTAGGGGTCCGGGGGGCCAATGGGGAGCTGTTTTTT. Translated, it gives CASSLGVRGANGELFF.

V and J are TRBV6-2 or TRBV6-3 and TRBJ1-2; 10 nucleotides match TRBD1. Germline V lookup: CDR1 MNHEY, CDR2 SVGEGT. The CDR3 has 15 residues. V lost 3 bases, J lost 7 bases, and 8 bases stayed unmatched. CDR3 nucleotide sequence: TGTGCCAGCAGTTATGGGCGACAGGGGGCTTCTGGCTACACCTTC. Translated, it gives CASSYGRQGASGYTF.

This CDR3 reads CASSTGQLTTNEKLFF. CDR3 in DNA: TGTGCCAGTAGTACCGGACAGCTGACAACTAATGAAAAACTGTTTTTT. The chain links TRBV19 to TRBJ1-4; the D gene is possibly TRBD1 (6 bases). CDR3 length equals 16 residues. Germline assignment: CDR1 LNHDA and CDR2 SQIVND (reference sequence). V dropped 4 bases and J dropped 0 bases, with 12 bases sitting between them.

The chain employs TRBV29-1 and TRBJ2-1; weak D call: TRBD2 (6 bases). The CDR3 totals 14 residues. Germline V gene sequence: CDR1 SQVTM, CDR2 ANQGSEA. V was clipped by 6 bases and J by 5 bases, with 17 bases between them. CDR3 coding DNA: TGCAGCGTGGGGGGTGCGGAAACAAACAATGAGCAGTTCTTC. Amino acids: CSVGGAETNNEQFF.

The chain uses TRBV5-1 and TRBJ2-7, with unresolved D. The CDR3 runs to 15 residues. CDR1 is SGHRS and CDR2 is YFSETQ in the germline V gene. V was pared by 0 bases and J by 3 bases, with 13 bases between. In nucleotides, the CDR3 is TGCGCCAGCAGCTTGGCCCGTCAGGCCTTCTACGAGCAGTACTTC. It yields the protein CASSLARQAFYEQYF.

The chain uses TRBV4-3 and TRBJ1-5, with D unclear. Trimming stripped 1 base from V and 8 bases from J, with 15 bases between. The CDR3 consists of 15 residues. Germline V CDR1 and CDR2: LGHNA, YSLEER. As DNA, the CDR3 is TGCGCCAGCAGCCAAGGAACGGGTTCCCTGGAGCCCCAGCATTTT. This codes for CASSQGTGSLEPQHF.